This entry lists 13 T cell receptor beta chains sequenced from one sample in a study of blood T cells in healthy people across ages. Through a sample-barcoded 5' primer and a J-beta primer mix, a second PCR was run for roughly 6 to 12 cycles. A single record per CDR3 protein comes from TCRdb applying MiXCR to the 5' RACE reads. The sample shows more than 750,000 distinct CDR3 sequences, around 29% of them seen only once. The data also belong to a second study, concerning T cells of mothers and their children.

The source material was blood. Receptors originate from a woman in her 40s in good health.

Points on this clonotype: A much larger clone lies a single base off, so this may be a read error. The chain joins TRBV12-3 or TRBV12-4 to TRBJ2-4, with TRBD2 matching over 9 bases. TRBJ2-7 explains the end of the DNA better; the J call may be wrong. This CDR3 is 15 amino acids long. CDR3 loop: CSSSLYSGGLNEQYF. The CDR3 region has the DNA TGTTCCAGCAGTCTATATAGCGGGGGTCTGAACGAGCAGTACTTC.

The V gene is TRBV4-1, the J gene TRBJ2-2; the D gene is possibly TRBD2 (5 bases). This CDR3 region has 15 residues. Germline CDR1 reads MGHRA; CDR2 reads YSYEKL. Trimming cost V 0 bases and J 6 bases, with 11 bases left between them. The CDR3 DNA sequence: TGCGCCAGCAGCCAAGAAGATAGCGCGCCCGGGGAGCTGTTTTTT. It yields the protein CASSQEDSAPGELFF.

A few counts support this clonotype. The chain has TRBV7-2 and TRBJ1-1; a possible D gene is TRBD1 (5 bases). Germline V gene data show CDR1 as SGHTA and CDR2 as FQGNSA. V lost 2 bases to trimming and J lost 7 bases, with 11 bases between them. There are 13 residues in the CDR3. This CDR3 is CASSLRQGNEAFF. The CDR3 DNA reads TGTGCCAGCAGCTTAAGGCAGGGTAATGAAGCTTTCTTT.

V usage is TRBV20-1 and J usage is TRBJ1-2; no clear D gene. This CDR3 is 12 amino acids long. Germline V gene data show CDR1 as DFQATT and CDR2 as SNEGSKA (reference sequence). With 0 bases removed from V and 3 bases from J, the gap between germline ends came to 5 bases. CDR3 region: CSARDDYYGYTF. For the CDR3, the DNA is TGCAGTGCTAGAGACGACTACTATGGCTACACCTTC.

V gene TRBV6-5 combines with J gene TRBJ1-3; D is perhaps TRBD1 (5 bases). There are 15 residues in the CDR3. CDR1 MNHEY and CDR2 SVGAGI come from the germline V gene. Between the trimmed V and J ends, which lost 4 bases and 1 base, there was a span of 11 bases. CDR3 amino acids: CASSFDWGSGNTIYF. The CDR3 nucleotides read TGTGCCAGCAGTTTCGATTGGGGGTCTGGAAACACCATATATTTT.

A note on this clonotype: A much larger clone sits a single nucleotide away, making a read error possible. The chain recombines TRBV7-2 with TRBJ2-5; D is possibly TRBD1 (6 bases). CDR1 is SGHTA and CDR2 is FQGNSA in the germline V gene. The CDR3 has 14 amino acids. The germline V and J ends were trimmed by 1 base and 4 bases, with 10 bases remaining between them. CDR3 sequence: CASSLGPRGETQYF. The CDR3 DNA reads as TGTGCCAGCAGCTTAGGTCCCAGGGGAGAGACCCAGTACTTC. The full variable domain, rest sourced from reference TRBV7-2 and TRBJ2-5, is GAGVSQSPSNKVTEKGKDVELRCDPISGHTALYWYRQSLGQGLEFLIYFQGNSAPDKSGLPSDRFSAERTGGSVSTLTIQRTQQEDSAVYLCASSLGPRGETQYFGPGTRLLVL.

In its sample, this clonotype was seen a few times. The J gene is TRBJ2-1, the V gene TRBV6-6; D gene uncertain. The CDR3 extends over 16 amino acids. Germline CDR1 and CDR2: MNHNY and SVGAGI (reference sequence). With 2 bases removed from V and 4 bases from J, the gap between germline ends came to 15 bases. This chain's CDR3 is CASSYVGSSLYNEQFF. CDR3 coding DNA: TGTGCCAGCAGTTACGTCGGATCCAGTTTGTACAATGAGCAGTTCTTC.

This clonotype was picked up many times. A single base separates this from a much larger clone, so it may be a read error. The gene calls are TRBV12-3 or TRBV12-4 and TRBJ2-1, with D possibly being TRBD1 (5 bases). The CDR3 loop spans 12 amino acids. Trimming pared 2 bases from V and 8 bases from J, leaving 7 bases between. The CDR3 is CASSLQGDEQFF. In DNA, the CDR3 is TGTGCCAGCAGTTTACAGGGCGATGAGCAGTTCTTC.

This chain connects TRBV19 to TRBJ1-2; no reliable D call. The CDR3 sequence is 17 residues long. Germline V gene sequence: CDR1 LNHDA, CDR2 SQIVND (reference sequence). V dropped 5 bases and J dropped 8 bases, with 27 bases sitting between them. The DNA for the CDR3 is TGTGCCAGTAGTCATTATCGAGGCGATCTTCGGAAGGGCGGCTACACCTTC. It yields the protein CASSHYRGDLRKGGYTF.

Ten or more counts support this clonotype. The chain joins TRBV15 to TRBJ2-5, with no clear D. CDR3 length: 14 residues. CDR1 is LNHNV and CDR2 is YYDKDF in the germline V gene (reference sequence). V lost 0 bases, J lost 3 bases, and 8 bases lay in between. Here the CDR3 reads CATSRDPREETQYF. DNA for the CDR3: TGTGCCACCAGCAGAGATCCCCGGGAAGAGACCCAGTACTTC.

This clonotype was counted ten times or more. This rearrangement joins TRBV7-2 to TRBJ2-7; 9 nucleotides align to TRBD1. This CDR3 comprises 15 residues. Germline lookup yields CDR1 SGHTA and CDR2 FQGNSA. Trimming cost V 6 bases and J 3 bases; bases outside gene matches: 9. The CDR3 DNA follows: TGTGCCAGCAGTATAACCGGGACAGGGATCTACGAGCAGTACTTC. Encoded protein: CASSITGTGIYEQYF.

This clonotype came up once. This sequence joins TRBV29-1 and TRBJ2-1, with a possible D match to TRBD1 (5 bases). CDR1 and CDR2 from the germline V gene are SQVTM and ANQGSEA. V gave up 6 bases and J gave up 10 bases, with 31 bases separating them. CDR3 size: 17 residues. The CDR3 loop is CSVSDPGRVAHLEEQFF. Written as DNA, the CDR3 is TGCAGCGTCTCCGACCCGGGCAGGGTGGCTCATTTGGAAGAGCAGTTCTTC.

J is TRBJ2-2 and V is TRBV3-1; no clear D. Germline V CDR1 and CDR2: LGHDT, YNNKEL (reference sequence). CDR3 length equals 15 residues. Trimming took off 2 bases at V and 8 bases at J, with 15 bases between the two ends. DNA of the CDR3: TGTGCCAGCAGCCAAAGCTTAGACTCCGTGGGGGAGCTGTTTTTT. Residues: CASSQSLDSVGELFF.